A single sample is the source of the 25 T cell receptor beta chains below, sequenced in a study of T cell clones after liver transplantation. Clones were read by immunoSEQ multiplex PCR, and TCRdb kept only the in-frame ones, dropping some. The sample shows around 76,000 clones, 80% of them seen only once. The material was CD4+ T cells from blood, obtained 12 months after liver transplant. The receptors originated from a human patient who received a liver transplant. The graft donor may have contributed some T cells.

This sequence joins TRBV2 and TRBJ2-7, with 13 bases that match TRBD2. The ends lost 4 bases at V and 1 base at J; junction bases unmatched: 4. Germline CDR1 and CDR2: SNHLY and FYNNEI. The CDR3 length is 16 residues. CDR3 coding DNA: TGTGCCAGCAGTGGGACTAGCGGGAGAGTTTCCTACGAGCAGTACTTC. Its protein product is CASSGTSGRVSYEQYF.

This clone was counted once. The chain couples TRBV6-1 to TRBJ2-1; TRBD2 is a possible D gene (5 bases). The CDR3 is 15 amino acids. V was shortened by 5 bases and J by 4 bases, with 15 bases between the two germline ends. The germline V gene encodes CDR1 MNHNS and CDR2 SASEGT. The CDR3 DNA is TGTGCCAGCAGTCCAATCACGGGGTTATACAATGAGCAGTTCTTC. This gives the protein CASSPITGLYNEQFF.

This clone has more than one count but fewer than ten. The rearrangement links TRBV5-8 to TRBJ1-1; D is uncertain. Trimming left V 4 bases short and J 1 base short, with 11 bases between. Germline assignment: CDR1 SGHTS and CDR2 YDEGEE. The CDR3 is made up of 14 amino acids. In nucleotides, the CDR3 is TGTGCCAGCAGCCTGGTAGCGGGGAACACTGAAGCTTTCTTT. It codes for CASSLVAGNTEAFF.

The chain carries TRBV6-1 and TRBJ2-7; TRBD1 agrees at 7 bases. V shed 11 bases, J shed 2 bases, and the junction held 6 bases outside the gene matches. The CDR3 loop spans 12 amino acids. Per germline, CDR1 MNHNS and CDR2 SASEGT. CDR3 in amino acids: CAGQTGPYEQYF. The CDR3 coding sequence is TGTGCCGGACAGACAGGGCCCTACGAGCAGTACTTC.

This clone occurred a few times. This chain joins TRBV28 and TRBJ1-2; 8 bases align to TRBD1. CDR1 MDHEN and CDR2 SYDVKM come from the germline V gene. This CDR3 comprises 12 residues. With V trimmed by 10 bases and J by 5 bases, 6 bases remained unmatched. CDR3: CATRDRGYGYTF. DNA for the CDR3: TGTGCCACCAGAGACAGGGGATATGGCTACACCTTC.

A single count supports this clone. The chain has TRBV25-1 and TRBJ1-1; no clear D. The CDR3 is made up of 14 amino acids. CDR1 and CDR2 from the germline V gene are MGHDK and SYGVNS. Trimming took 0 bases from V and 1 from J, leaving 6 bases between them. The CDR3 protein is CASSEYSGNTEAFF. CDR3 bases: TGTGCCAGCAGTGAATATTCAGGGAACACTGAAGCTTTCTTT.

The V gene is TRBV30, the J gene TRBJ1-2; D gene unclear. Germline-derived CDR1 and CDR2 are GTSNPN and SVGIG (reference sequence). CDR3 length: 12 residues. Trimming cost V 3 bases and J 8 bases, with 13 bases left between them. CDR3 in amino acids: CAWRAGVGGYTF. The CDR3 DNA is TGTGCCTGGAGAGCAGGAGTTGGGGGCTACACCTTC.

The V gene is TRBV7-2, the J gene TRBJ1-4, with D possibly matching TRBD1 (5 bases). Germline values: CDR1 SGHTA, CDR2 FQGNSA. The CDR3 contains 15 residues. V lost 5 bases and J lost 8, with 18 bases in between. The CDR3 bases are TGTGCCAGCAGCCCGGGAGGGGCCTATGGGGAAAAACTGTTTTTT. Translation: CASSPGGAYGEKLFF.

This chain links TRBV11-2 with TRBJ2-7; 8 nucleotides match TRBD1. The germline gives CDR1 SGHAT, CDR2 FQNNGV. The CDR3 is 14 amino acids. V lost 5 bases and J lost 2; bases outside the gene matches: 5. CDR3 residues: CASSPQGQAYEQYF. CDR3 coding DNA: TGTGCCAGCAGCCCTCAGGGACAGGCCTACGAGCAGTACTTC.

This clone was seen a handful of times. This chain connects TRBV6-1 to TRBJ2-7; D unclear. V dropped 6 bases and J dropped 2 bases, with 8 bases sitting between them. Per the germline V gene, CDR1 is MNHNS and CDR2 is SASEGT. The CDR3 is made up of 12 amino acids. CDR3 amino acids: CASRLGTYEQYF. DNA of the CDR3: TGTGCCAGCAGATTGGGTACCTACGAGCAGTACTTC.

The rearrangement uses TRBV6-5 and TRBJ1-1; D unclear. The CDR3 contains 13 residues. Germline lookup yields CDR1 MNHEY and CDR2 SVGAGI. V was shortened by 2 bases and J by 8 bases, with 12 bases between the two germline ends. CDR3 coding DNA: TGTGCCAGCAGTTACAGTTATGGATACGAAGCTTTCTTT. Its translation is CASSYSYGYEAFF.

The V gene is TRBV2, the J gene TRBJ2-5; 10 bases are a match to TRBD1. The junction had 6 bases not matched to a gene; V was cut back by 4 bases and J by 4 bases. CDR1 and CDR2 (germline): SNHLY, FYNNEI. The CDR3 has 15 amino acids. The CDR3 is CASSGLTGGGETQYF. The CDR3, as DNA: TGTGCCAGCAGTGGGCTGACAGGGGGCGGAGAGACCCAGTACTTC.

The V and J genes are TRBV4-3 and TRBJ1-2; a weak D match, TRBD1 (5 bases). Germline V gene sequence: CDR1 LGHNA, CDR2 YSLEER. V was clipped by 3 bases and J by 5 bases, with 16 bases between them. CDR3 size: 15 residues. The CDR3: CASSHTTVEVYGYTF. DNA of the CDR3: TGCGCCAGCAGCCATACGACAGTAGAGGTGTATGGCTACACCTTC.

CDR3 DNA sequence: TGCAGCGTTATGGGACAGCTTAATGAAAAACTGTTTTTT. This gives the protein CSVMGQLNEKLFF. The V call is TRBV29-1, the J call TRBJ1-4; 7 bases are shared with TRBD1. V shed 5 bases, J shed 4 bases, and the junction held 4 bases outside the gene matches. The CDR3 covers 13 residues. Germline CDR1 and CDR2: SQVTM and ANQGSEA.

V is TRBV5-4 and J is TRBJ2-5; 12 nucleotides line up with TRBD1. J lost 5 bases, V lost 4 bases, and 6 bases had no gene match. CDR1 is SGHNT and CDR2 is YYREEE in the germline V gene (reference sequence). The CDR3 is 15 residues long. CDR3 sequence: CASSKGTGGDETQYF. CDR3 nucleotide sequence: TGTGCCAGCAGCAAGGGGACAGGGGGCGATGAGACCCAGTACTTC. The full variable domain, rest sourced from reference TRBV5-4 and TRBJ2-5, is ETGVTQSPTHLIKTRGQQVTLRCSSQSGHNTVSWYQQALGQGPQFIFQYYREEENGRGNFPPRFSGLQFPNYSSELNVNALELDDSALYLCASSKGTGGDETQYFGPGTRLLVL.

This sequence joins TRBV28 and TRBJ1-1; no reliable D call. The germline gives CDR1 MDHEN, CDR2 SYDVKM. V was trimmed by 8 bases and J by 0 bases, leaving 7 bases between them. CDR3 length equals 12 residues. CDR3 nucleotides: TGTGCCAGCGCACATTTGAACACTGAAGCTTTCTTT. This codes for CASAHLNTEAFF. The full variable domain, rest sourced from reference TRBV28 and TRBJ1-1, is DVKVTQSSRYLVKRTGEKVFLECVQDMDHENMFWYRQDPGLGLRLIYFSYDVKMKEKGDIPEGYSVSREKKERFSLILESASTNQTSMYLCASAHLNTEAFFGQGTRLTVV.

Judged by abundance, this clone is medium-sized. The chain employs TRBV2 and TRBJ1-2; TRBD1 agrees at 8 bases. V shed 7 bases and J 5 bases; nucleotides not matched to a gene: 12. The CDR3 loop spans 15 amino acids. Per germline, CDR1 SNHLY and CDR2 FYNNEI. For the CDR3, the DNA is TGTGCCAGCATAACGGTGCCAGGGGGCTATTATGGCTACACCTTC. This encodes CASITVPGGYYGYTF. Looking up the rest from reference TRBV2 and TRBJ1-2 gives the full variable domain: EPEVTQTPSHQVTQMGQEVILRCVPISNHLYFYWYRQILGQKVEFLVSFYNNEISEKSEIFDDQFSVERPDGSNFTLKIRSTKLEDSAMYFCASITVPGGYYGYTFGSGTRLTVV.

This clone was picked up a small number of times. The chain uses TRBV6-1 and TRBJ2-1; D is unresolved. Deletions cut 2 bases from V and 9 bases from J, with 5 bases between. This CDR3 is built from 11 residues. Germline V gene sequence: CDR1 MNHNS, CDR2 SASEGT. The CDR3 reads CASSELGEQFF. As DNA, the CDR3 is TGTGCCAGCAGTGAATTGGGTGAGCAGTTCTTC.

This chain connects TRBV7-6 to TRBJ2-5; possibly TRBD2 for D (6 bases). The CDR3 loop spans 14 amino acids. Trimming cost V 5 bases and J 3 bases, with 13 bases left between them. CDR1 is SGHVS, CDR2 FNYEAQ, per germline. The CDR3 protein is CASSKRIAEETQYF. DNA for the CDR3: TGTGCCAGCAGCAAACGGATAGCGGAAGAGACCCAGTACTTC.

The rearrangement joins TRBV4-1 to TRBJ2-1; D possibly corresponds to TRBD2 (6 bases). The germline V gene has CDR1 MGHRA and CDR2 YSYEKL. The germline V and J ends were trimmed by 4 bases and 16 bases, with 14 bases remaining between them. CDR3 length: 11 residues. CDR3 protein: CASSPGLSVFF. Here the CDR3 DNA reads TGCGCCAGCAGCCCGGGACTCTCCGTCTTCTTC.

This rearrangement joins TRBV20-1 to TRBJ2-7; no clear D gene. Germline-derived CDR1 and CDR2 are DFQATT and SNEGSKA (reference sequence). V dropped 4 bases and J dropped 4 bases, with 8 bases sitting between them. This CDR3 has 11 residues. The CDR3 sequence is CSANWRYEQYF. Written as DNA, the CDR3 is TGCAGTGCTAACTGGAGATACGAGCAGTACTTC.

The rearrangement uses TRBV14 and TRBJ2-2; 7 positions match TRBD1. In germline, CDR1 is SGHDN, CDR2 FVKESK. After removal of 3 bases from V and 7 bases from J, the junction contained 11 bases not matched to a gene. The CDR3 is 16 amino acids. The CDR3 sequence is CASSQRGLPPDGELFF. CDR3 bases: TGTGCCAGCAGCCAGAGGGGGCTTCCCCCTGACGGGGAGCTGTTTTTT.

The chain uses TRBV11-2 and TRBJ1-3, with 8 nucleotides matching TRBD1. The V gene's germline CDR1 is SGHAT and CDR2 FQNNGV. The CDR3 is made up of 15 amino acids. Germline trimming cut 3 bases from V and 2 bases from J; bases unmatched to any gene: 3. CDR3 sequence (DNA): TGTGCCAGCAGCTTGAGCAGGGGGCCTGGAAACACCATATATTTT. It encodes CASSLSRGPGNTIYF.

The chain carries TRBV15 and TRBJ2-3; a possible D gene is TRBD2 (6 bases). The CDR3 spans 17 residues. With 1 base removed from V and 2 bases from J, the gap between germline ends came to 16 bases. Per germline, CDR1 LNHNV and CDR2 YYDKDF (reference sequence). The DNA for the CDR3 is TGTGCCACCAGCAGAGGAAGGGGTCGGGGGATCACAGATACGCAGTATTTT. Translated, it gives CATSRGRGRGITDTQYF.

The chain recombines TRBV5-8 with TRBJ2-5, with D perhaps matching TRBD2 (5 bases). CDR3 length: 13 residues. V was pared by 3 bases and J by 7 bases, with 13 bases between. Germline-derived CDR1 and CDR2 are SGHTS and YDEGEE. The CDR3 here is CASSSGLPGTQYF. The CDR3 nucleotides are TGTGCCAGCAGCTCTGGACTGCCTGGGACCCAGTACTTC.